This T cell receptor beta chain was sequenced for a study of shared T cell receptors in the human thymus. Sequenced by immunoSEQ multiplex PCR; TCRdb stores in-frame clones only, minus some. This repertoire shows about 660,000 clones, more than 70% found once; its top ten account for more than 0.009%. J gave up 4 bases and V 5 bases, and 4 bases lay outside the gene matches. CDR1 WSHSY and CDR2 SAAADI come from the germline V gene. The CDR3 is 14 amino acids. These data were also reused for a study on human thymus T cells. This second report adds: It was from resections taken during corrective heart surgery that the thymus tissue came. What related research reported was that thymic repertoires overlapped highly among unrelated individuals.

The chain combines TRBV10-2 with TRBJ2-7; 11 bases line up with TRBD2. The receptor was derived from a boy under two years old with a congenital heart defect. Sequencing input: thymocytes. CDR3 bases: TGCGCCAGCAGTACTAGCGGGAGTGGATACGAGCAGTACTTC. It encodes CASSTSGSGYEQYF.